This TCR beta chain came from a study of cytomegalovirus exposure and HLA in healthy donors. CDR1 and CDR2 (germline): SQVTM, ANQGSEA. The CDR3 length is 13 residues. V lost 4 bases and J lost 9, with 16 bases in between. The primer mix had 60 Vbeta and 13 Jbeta primers. Per the original data handling: It was a later analysis that counted roughly 80 million unique TCR beta chains, of which some 9.9 million were shared. Measured with immunoSEQ multiplex PCR; TCRdb has only the in-frame clones, and not every one. Clonal size and the V and J genes are those of that table, whereas D and trimming came from the DNA. The repertoire has roughly 140,000 clones, roughly 82% of them found once; the top ten carry under 8%. General observations from the study: Presence/absence results assume similar sequencing depth per donor, which may not hold. A later analysis linked a missense DCLRE1C variant to TCR beta V- and J-gene trimming.

With respect to this clone: What it recognizes is unknown.

The sequence derives from a woman aged 50 to 60 in good health and CMV-seropositive. The sequencing sample was made of PBMCs. The chain combines TRBV29-1 with TRBJ2-1; weak D call: TRBD2 (7 bases). This CDR3 is CSVVRGGSREQFF. The CDR3 nucleotides read TGCAGCGTTGTCAGGGGAGGGTCGCGTGAGCAGTTCTTC.